The 28 T cell receptor beta chains below were found in one sample sequenced in a study of monozygotic twins with inflammatory bowel disease. TCRdb reprocessed the 5' RACE reads, with one entry per CDR3 protein and no DNA. The ten most abundant clones cover over 2% of a sample with about 350,000 distinct CDR3 sequences. The sequencing input was blood. All receptors derive from a human donor with ulcerative colitis or Crohn's disease, or a healthy co-twin of an affected twin (not recorded which).

The gene calls are TRBV7-2 and TRBJ1-4; the TCRdb D gene call, TRBD1, has no DNA to confirm it. There are 15 residues in the CDR3. CDR1 is SGHTA, CDR2 FQGNSA, per germline. CDR3 sequence reads: CASSFDRGTNEKLFF.

This sequence joins TRBV7-2 and TRBJ2-2; absent DNA, TCRdb's TRBD2 call cannot be checked. CDR1 and CDR2 from the germline V gene are SGHTA and FQGNSA. This CDR3 region has 15 residues. CDR3 amino acids: CASSLGGPSVGELFF.

The rearrangement uses TRBV6-1 and TRBJ1-5; the TRBD1 assignment by TCRdb is unverifiable without DNA. Germline V CDR1 and CDR2: MNHNS, SASEGT. This CDR3 is built from 12 residues. The CDR3 reads CASSRDRQPQHF.

The chain joins TRBV5-1 to TRBJ2-7; lacking DNA, the TRBD1 call made by TCRdb goes unchecked. Germline V gives CDR1 SGHRS, CDR2 YFSETQ. The CDR3 is 15 amino acids. The CDR3: CASSSTDRGTNEQYF.

The chain employs TRBV5-1 and TRBJ2-2; TCRdb selects TRBD1, and the lack of DNA leaves this call unchecked. The CDR3 runs to 16 residues. CDR1 is SGHRS, CDR2 YFSETQ, per germline. The CDR3 sequence is CASSPVLTRGAGELFF.

The V and J genes are TRBV10-3 and TRBJ1-3. The length of the CDR3 is 14 residues. Germline CDR1 ENHRY, CDR2 SYGVKD. The CDR3 is CAISERDLRNTIYF.

The V gene is TRBV25-1, the J gene TRBJ1-3; TCRdb's assignment of TRBD1 cannot be checked, as there is no DNA. The CDR3 contains 14 residues. CDR1 MGHDK and CDR2 SYGVNS come from the germline V gene. The CDR3 protein is CASSAGGLGNTIYF.

This chain links TRBV5-1 with TRBJ2-3; the TCRdb D gene call, TRBD1, has no DNA to confirm it. CDR1 and CDR2 (germline): SGHRS, YFSETQ. The CDR3 length is 16 residues. The CDR3 here is CASSMAGTGGKDTQYF.

The chain employs TRBV12-3 or TRBV12-4 and TRBJ1-1; TCRdb lists TRBD1, though no DNA is available to test this call. CDR3 length: 19 amino acids. The chain's CDR3 is CASSFWVLKPGVKYTEAFF.

The gene calls are TRBV20-1 and TRBJ1-4. Germline V gives CDR1 DFQATT, CDR2 SNEGSKA (reference sequence). The CDR3 is 14 amino acids. CDR3 amino acids: CSAPIQGGQEKLFF.

V and J are TRBV14 and TRBJ1-4; TCRdb reports TRBD1, a call that lacks DNA to check it against. In germline, CDR1 is SGHDN, CDR2 FVKESK. The CDR3 runs to 15 residues. CDR3 in amino acids: CASSPRVATNEKLFF.

The gene calls are TRBV18 and TRBJ2-1; TCRdb proposes TRBD2, but this gene call is untestable without DNA. There are 15 residues in the CDR3. Per germline, CDR1 KGHSH and CDR2 LQKENI. Here the CDR3 reads CASSPRLAGLNEQFF.

The chain couples TRBV6-6 to TRBJ2-3. Germline CDR1 MNHNY, CDR2 SVGAGI (reference sequence). CDR3 size: 11 residues. The CDR3 region is CASGRKDTQYF.

The chain couples TRBV29-1 to TRBJ2-1; TCRdb outputs TRBD2, but without DNA this stays unchecked. Germline CDR1 is SQVTM and CDR2 is ANQGSEA. This CDR3 region has 12 residues. CDR3 in amino acids: CSVSSGRGEQFF.

The rearrangement uses TRBV4-2 and TRBJ1-1; absent DNA, TCRdb's TRBD1 call cannot be checked. This CDR3 is built from 13 residues. CDR1 and CDR2 (germline): LGHNA, YNFKEQ. Here the CDR3 reads CASSRPGATEAFF.

The chain joins TRBV28 to TRBJ1-1. The germline gives CDR1 MDHEN, CDR2 SYDVKM. CDR3 size: 13 residues. The chain's CDR3 is CASSFSATPEAFF.

The chain carries TRBV4-3 and TRBJ1-2; TCRdb designates TRBD1, a call that cannot be tested without DNA. The length of the CDR3 is 15 residues. Germline loops: CDR1 LGHNA, CDR2 YSLEER. CDR3 sequence: CASSQDPGGSYGYTF.

The chain couples TRBV29-1 to TRBJ1-2; TCRdb designates TRBD1, a call that cannot be tested without DNA. The CDR3 runs to 12 residues. The germline V gene has CDR1 SQVTM and CDR2 ANQGSEA. Here the CDR3 reads CSVVNDLSGYTF. The full variable domain, its missing parts supplied by reference TRBV29-1 and TRBJ1-2, is SAVISQKPSRDICQRGTSLTIQCQVDSQVTMMFWYRQQPGQSLTLIATANQGSEATYESGFVIDKFPISRPNLTFSTLTVSNMSPEDSSIYLCSVVNDLSGYTFGSGTRLTVV.

The chain recombines TRBV5-1 with TRBJ1-5. The CDR3 covers 17 residues. Per germline, CDR1 SGHRS and CDR2 YFSETQ. The chain's CDR3 is CASSPGGSGPGNQPQHF.

The V and J genes are TRBV7-8 and TRBJ1-1; checking the TCRdb D call of TRBD1 is not possible without DNA. This CDR3 is 13 amino acids long. Germline CDR1 reads SGHVS; CDR2 reads FQNEAQ. CDR3 amino acids: CASSRERTGGAFF.

V and J are TRBV5-4 and TRBJ1-1; with no DNA, the TCRdb D assignment of TRBD1 cannot be verified. The CDR3 is 15 amino acids. Looked up from germline, CDR1 is SGHNT and CDR2 is YYREEE (reference sequence). CDR3 sequence reads: CASSLEPAPNTEAFF.

The V and J genes are TRBV7-2 and TRBJ2-5; TCRdb selects TRBD1, and the lack of DNA leaves this call unchecked. CDR3 size: 13 residues. From germline, CDR1 is SGHTA and CDR2 FQGNSA. CDR3: CASKSRGRETQYF.

J is TRBJ2-1 and V is TRBV6-2 or TRBV6-3; the D call of TRBD1 rests on TCRdb alone, since no DNA is present to check it. Germline V CDR1 and CDR2: MNHEY, SVGEGT. The CDR3 consists of 13 residues. This CDR3 reads CASRVDSPFEQFF.

This chain uses TRBV6-5 with TRBJ1-5; TCRdb's D gene call, TRBD1, goes unchecked for lack of DNA. The CDR3 consists of 13 residues. Germline-derived CDR1 and CDR2 are MNHEY and SVGAGI. The CDR3 loop is CASRRTGDQPQHF.

The J gene is TRBJ2-7, the V gene TRBV7-2; the D gene TCRdb calls, TRBD1, cannot be checked with no DNA. Per the germline V gene, CDR1 is SGHTA and CDR2 is FQGNSA. The CDR3 is made up of 16 amino acids. This chain's CDR3 is CASSLEWTGSFYEQYF.

This chain links TRBV7-2 with TRBJ2-7; TCRdb selects TRBD2, and the lack of DNA leaves this call unchecked. The CDR3 length is 15 residues. The germline gives CDR1 SGHTA, CDR2 FQGNSA. The CDR3 sequence is CASSLFSGARYEQYF.

The gene calls are TRBV5-6 and TRBJ2-1; TCRdb proposes TRBD1, but this gene call is untestable without DNA. The CDR3 sequence is 15 residues long. Germline V lookup: CDR1 SGHDT, CDR2 YYEEEE. Here the CDR3 reads CASSPGQGLYNEQFF.

The chain joins TRBV10-1 to TRBJ2-1. Germline lookup yields CDR1 WNHNN and CDR2 SYGVQD (reference sequence). The CDR3 is 12 residues long. The CDR3 loop reads CASSEYYNEQFF.